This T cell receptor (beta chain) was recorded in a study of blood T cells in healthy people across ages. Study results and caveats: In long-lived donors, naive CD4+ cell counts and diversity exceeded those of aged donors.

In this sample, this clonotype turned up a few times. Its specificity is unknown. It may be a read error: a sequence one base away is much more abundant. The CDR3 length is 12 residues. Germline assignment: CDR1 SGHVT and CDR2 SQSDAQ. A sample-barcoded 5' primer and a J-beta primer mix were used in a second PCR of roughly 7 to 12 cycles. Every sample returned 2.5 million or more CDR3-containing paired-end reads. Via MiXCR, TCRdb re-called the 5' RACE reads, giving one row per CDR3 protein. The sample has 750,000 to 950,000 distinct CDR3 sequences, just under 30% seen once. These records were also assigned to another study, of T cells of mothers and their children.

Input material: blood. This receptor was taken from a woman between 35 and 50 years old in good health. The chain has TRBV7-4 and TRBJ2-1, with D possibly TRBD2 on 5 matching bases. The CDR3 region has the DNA TGTGCCAGCAGCCCGACTAACAATGAGCGGTTCTTC. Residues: CASSPTNNERFF.